This record looks at one T cell receptor (beta chain) sequence and its context. In the authors' workflow: Reference gene primer amplification gave nucleated cell count estimates. Sequencing used immunoSEQ multiplex PCR; TCRdb keeps in-frame clones, though not all of them. V, J and clone size are taken as reported in that table, and D and trimming were inferred from the DNA itself. The sample lists tens of thousands of clones, roughly 89% occurring once. This entry is derived from a study of blood T cell repertoires in COVID-19. Study details: The United States, Italy and Spain were the sources of the acute and convalescent COVID-19 samples. Sources were T cells, B-cell-depleted T cells, or PBMCs; the material itself was cDNA or gDNA.

The sequence derives from a man aged 50-59 years with acute or convalescent COVID-19. Sequenced sample: peripheral blood.

CDR3 protein: CASSPGQGWLPQHF. The CDR3 DNA follows: TGTGCCAGCAGTCCGGGACAGGGGTGGCTGCCCCAGCATTTT. The chain joins TRBV6-2 or TRBV6-3 to TRBJ1-5; TRBD1 matches at 10 bases. The germline V gene has CDR1 MNHEY and CDR2 SVGEGT. The CDR3 covers 14 residues. Trimming took 5 bases from V and 9 from J; bases not matched to a gene: 7.